Below are 17 T cell receptor beta chains sequenced from a single sample in a study of radiation and T cells in renal cell carcinoma. The time point here: blood 2 weeks post-SBRT. Documented treatment: 15 Gy SBRT to primary tumor, nephrectomy 4 weeks later. Repertoires were generated with immunoSEQ multiplex PCR, while TCRdb's copy carries only in-frame clones and drops some. The profile shows tens of thousands of clones, about 80% of them singletons. Sequenced here: blood, sampled from a patient whose treatment included radiotherapy and nephrectomy. The origin of the receptors is a man in his fifties or sixties with renal cell carcinoma.

The genes are TRBV19 and TRBJ1-1, with D possibly matching TRBD1 (5 bases). The germline V gene encodes CDR1 LNHDA and CDR2 SQIVND (reference sequence). V lost 5 bases and J lost 4, with 14 bases in between. The CDR3 extends over 14 amino acids. The CDR3 coding sequence is TGTGCCAGTAGTGACGGGACGTTGGGCACTGAAGCTTTCTTT. This gives the protein CASSDGTLGTEAFF.

The chain combines TRBV19 with TRBJ1-4; D not certain. V lost 7 bases and J 8 bases, leaving 20 bases between the germline ends. CDR3 length: 15 residues. Germline V lookup: CDR1 LNHDA, CDR2 SQIVND (reference sequence). The CDR3 protein is CASIYDSGSREKLFF. The CDR3 nucleotides read TGTGCCAGTATCTATGACTCCGGGTCTCGCGAAAAACTGTTTTTT.

This clone was detected a few times. The chain employs TRBV18 and TRBJ2-7, with D possibly being TRBD1 (6 bases). The CDR3 spans 15 residues. With 0 bases removed from V and 1 base from J, the gap between germline ends came to 10 bases. The germline V gene has CDR1 KGHSH and CDR2 LQKENI. This CDR3 reads CASSPPPQGSYEQYF. CDR3 in DNA: TGTGCCAGCTCACCACCCCCACAGGGTTCCTACGAGCAGTACTTC.

The chain has TRBV10-3 and TRBJ1-2; D may be TRBD1 (5 bases). The CDR3 has 13 amino acids. V dropped 7 bases and J dropped 3 bases, with 12 bases sitting between them. Germline V CDR1 and CDR2: ENHRY, SYGVKD. The CDR3 nucleotides are TGTGCCATCAATCCAGAAGGGGACTATGGCTACACCTTC. Translated: CAINPEGDYGYTF.

This clone has just a few counts. This sequence joins TRBV10-1 and TRBJ2-1; TRBD2 matches 10 bases. Germline V lookup: CDR1 WNHNN, CDR2 SYGVQD (reference sequence). The CDR3 loop spans 15 amino acids. V was pared by 4 bases and J by 4 bases, with 4 bases of the junction left unmatched. CDR3 nucleotide sequence: TGCGCCAGCAGTGGGGCTAGCGGGGGTTACAATGAGCAGTTCTTC. This sequence encodes CASSGASGGYNEQFF.

The genes are TRBV13 and TRBJ2-5, with no clear D. V shed 1 base and J shed 1 base, with 7 bases lying between them. CDR3 length: 14 residues. The germline V gene has CDR1 PRHDT and CDR2 FYEKMQ (reference sequence). The CDR3 protein is CASSLELSQETQYF. The CDR3 bases are TGTGCCAGCAGCTTAGAGCTCTCCCAAGAGACCCAGTACTTC.

Only one count was recorded for this clone. This rearrangement joins TRBV5-6 to TRBJ1-1; tentatively, D is TRBD1 (5 bases). Per germline, CDR1 SGHDT and CDR2 YYEEEE. This CDR3 region has 14 residues. Trimming removed 1 base at V and 8 bases at J, with 15 bases between. The CDR3 loop reads CASSLFTENREAFF. CDR3 in DNA: TGTGCCAGCAGCTTGTTCACCGAGAACAGGGAAGCTTTCTTT.

This chain uses TRBV11-2 with TRBJ2-3; D gene unclear. V was pared by 0 bases and J by 0 bases, with 7 bases between. The CDR3 contains 15 residues. Germline V gene lookup returns CDR1 SGHAT and CDR2 FQNNGV. This chain's CDR3 is CASSLDWGSTDTQYF. CDR3 DNA: TGTGCCAGCAGCTTAGATTGGGGTAGCACAGATACGCAGTATTTT.

The J gene is TRBJ2-1, the V gene TRBV14; unclear D gene. The V end lost 0 bases, the J end lost 12 bases, and 12 bases lay between the germline ends. From germline, CDR1 is SGHDN and CDR2 FVKESK. This CDR3 contains 13 residues. The CDR3 DNA sequence: TGTGCCAGCAGCCAAGATCTCCGGTCCGGGCAGTTCTTC. It translates to CASSQDLRSGQFF. The entire variable domain, with the rest obtained from reference TRBV14 and TRBJ2-1, is as follows: EAGVTQFPSHSVIEKGQTVTLRCDPISGHDNLYWYRRVMGKEIKFLLHFVKESKQDESGMPNNRFLAERTGGTYSTLKVQPAELEDSGVYFCASSQDLRSGQFFGPGTRLTVL.

The chain employs TRBV5-1 and TRBJ2-4; D may be TRBD1 or TRBD2 (5 bases each). Trimming stripped 4 bases from V and 7 bases from J, with 18 bases between. Germline CDR1 SGHRS, CDR2 YFSETQ. The CDR3 loop spans 15 amino acids. This chain's CDR3 is CASSPGPINGNIQYF. The CDR3, as DNA: TGCGCCAGCAGCCCGGGACCCATTAATGGGAACATTCAGTACTTC.

V gene TRBV11-2 combines with J gene TRBJ2-7; tentatively, D is TRBD1 or TRBD2 (6 bases each). Trimming cost V 5 bases and J 3 bases, with 14 bases left between them. This CDR3 contains 14 residues. In germline, CDR1 is SGHAT, CDR2 FQNNGV. CDR3 nucleotide sequence: TGTGCCAGCAGCCGGTGGGGGGCAGGCTACGAGCAGTACGTC. The encoded protein is CASSRWGAGYEQYV.

This clone was counted a few times. This chain uses TRBV2 with TRBJ1-2; possibly TRBD1 for D (5 bases). CDR3 length: 13 amino acids. V gave up 7 bases and J gave up 8 bases, with 17 bases separating them. The germline gives CDR1 SNHLY, CDR2 FYNNEI. CDR3 residues: CASTKDKEFGYTF. The CDR3 bases are TGTGCCAGCACCAAGGACAAGGAGTTCGGCTACACCTTC.

This clone was observed a few times. The genes are TRBV7-9 and TRBJ2-1; possibly TRBD2 for D (5 bases). Germline V gene data show CDR1 as SEHNR and CDR2 as FQNEAQ (reference sequence). V lost 4 bases to trimming and J lost 7 bases, with 17 bases between them. CDR3 size: 15 residues. CDR3 in DNA: TGTGCCAGCAGCTCCAAGAGGGCCCTAGGGAATGAGCAGTTCTTC. Its protein is CASSSKRALGNEQFF.

V is TRBV9 and J is TRBJ2-1, with TRBD1 as a possible D gene (6 bases). This CDR3 region has 15 residues. Germline values: CDR1 SGDLS, CDR2 YYNGEE. V lost 1 base and J 8 bases, leaving 16 bases between the germline ends. For the CDR3, the DNA is TGTGCCAGCAGCGTAACAGGGATTAGGGTCGATGAGCAGTTCTTC. It is translated as CASSVTGIRVDEQFF.

The chain joins TRBV5-1 to TRBJ1-1; no clear D. The CDR3 is 15 residues long. Deletions cut 6 bases from V and 1 base from J, with 16 bases between. From germline, CDR1 is SGHRS and CDR2 YFSETQ. CDR3 nucleotide sequence: TGCGCCAGCACCCCCAGTCTTCCAACGAACACTGAAGCTTTCTTT. Its translation is CASTPSLPTNTEAFF. Complete variable domain (other parts from reference TRBV5-1 and TRBJ1-1): KAGVTQTPRYLIKTRGQQVTLSCSPISGHRSVSWYQQTPGQGLQFLFEYFSETQRNKGNFPGRFSGRQFSNSRSEMNVSTLELGDSALYLCASTPSLPTNTEAFFGQGTRLTVV.

The CDR3 sequence is CASSLNRAGEQYF. The CDR3 DNA reads as TGTGCCAGCAGTCTTAATAGGGCAGGCGAGCAGTACTTC. The chain joins TRBV6-5 to TRBJ2-7; no definite D call. From germline, CDR1 is MNHEY and CDR2 SVGAGI. The CDR3 length is 13 residues. Trimming removed 5 bases from V and 6 bases from J, with 14 bases in between.

The chain combines TRBV5-1 with TRBJ1-2, with 10 nucleotides matching TRBD1. V gave up 2 bases and J gave up 6 bases; unmatched junction bases: 1. CDR3 size: 13 residues. Germline CDR1 and CDR2: SGHRS and YFSETQ. CDR3: CASSLGTGDGYTF. CDR3 nucleotides: TGCGCCAGCAGCTTAGGGACAGGGGATGGCTACACCTTC.